The T cell receptor (beta chain) described here comes from a study of type 1 and type 2 diabetes patients. Genomic DNA was the PCR template. The TCR beta CDR3 region was amplified using 30 forward and 13 reverse primers. TCRdb called the multiplex PCR reads again in MiXCR, with one record for every CDR3 protein. The sample shows about 290,000 distinct CDR3 sequences, around 47% of them seen only once. Many counts were recorded for this clonotype. J gave up 4 bases and V 6 bases, and 14 bases lay outside the gene matches. This CDR3 spans 16 amino acids. Germline CDR1 DFQATT, CDR2 SNEGSKA (reference sequence).

The specimen was peripheral blood mononuclear cells (PBMCs). The sequence was obtained from a man aged 18 to 30 with type 2 diabetes. The rearrangement links TRBV20-1 to TRBJ2-5, with TRBD2 matching 10 bases. The CDR3 region has the DNA TGCAGTGCCCTGAACCCGAGCGGGAGGGCCGGAGAGACCCAGTACTTC. Residues: CSALNPSGRAGETQYF.